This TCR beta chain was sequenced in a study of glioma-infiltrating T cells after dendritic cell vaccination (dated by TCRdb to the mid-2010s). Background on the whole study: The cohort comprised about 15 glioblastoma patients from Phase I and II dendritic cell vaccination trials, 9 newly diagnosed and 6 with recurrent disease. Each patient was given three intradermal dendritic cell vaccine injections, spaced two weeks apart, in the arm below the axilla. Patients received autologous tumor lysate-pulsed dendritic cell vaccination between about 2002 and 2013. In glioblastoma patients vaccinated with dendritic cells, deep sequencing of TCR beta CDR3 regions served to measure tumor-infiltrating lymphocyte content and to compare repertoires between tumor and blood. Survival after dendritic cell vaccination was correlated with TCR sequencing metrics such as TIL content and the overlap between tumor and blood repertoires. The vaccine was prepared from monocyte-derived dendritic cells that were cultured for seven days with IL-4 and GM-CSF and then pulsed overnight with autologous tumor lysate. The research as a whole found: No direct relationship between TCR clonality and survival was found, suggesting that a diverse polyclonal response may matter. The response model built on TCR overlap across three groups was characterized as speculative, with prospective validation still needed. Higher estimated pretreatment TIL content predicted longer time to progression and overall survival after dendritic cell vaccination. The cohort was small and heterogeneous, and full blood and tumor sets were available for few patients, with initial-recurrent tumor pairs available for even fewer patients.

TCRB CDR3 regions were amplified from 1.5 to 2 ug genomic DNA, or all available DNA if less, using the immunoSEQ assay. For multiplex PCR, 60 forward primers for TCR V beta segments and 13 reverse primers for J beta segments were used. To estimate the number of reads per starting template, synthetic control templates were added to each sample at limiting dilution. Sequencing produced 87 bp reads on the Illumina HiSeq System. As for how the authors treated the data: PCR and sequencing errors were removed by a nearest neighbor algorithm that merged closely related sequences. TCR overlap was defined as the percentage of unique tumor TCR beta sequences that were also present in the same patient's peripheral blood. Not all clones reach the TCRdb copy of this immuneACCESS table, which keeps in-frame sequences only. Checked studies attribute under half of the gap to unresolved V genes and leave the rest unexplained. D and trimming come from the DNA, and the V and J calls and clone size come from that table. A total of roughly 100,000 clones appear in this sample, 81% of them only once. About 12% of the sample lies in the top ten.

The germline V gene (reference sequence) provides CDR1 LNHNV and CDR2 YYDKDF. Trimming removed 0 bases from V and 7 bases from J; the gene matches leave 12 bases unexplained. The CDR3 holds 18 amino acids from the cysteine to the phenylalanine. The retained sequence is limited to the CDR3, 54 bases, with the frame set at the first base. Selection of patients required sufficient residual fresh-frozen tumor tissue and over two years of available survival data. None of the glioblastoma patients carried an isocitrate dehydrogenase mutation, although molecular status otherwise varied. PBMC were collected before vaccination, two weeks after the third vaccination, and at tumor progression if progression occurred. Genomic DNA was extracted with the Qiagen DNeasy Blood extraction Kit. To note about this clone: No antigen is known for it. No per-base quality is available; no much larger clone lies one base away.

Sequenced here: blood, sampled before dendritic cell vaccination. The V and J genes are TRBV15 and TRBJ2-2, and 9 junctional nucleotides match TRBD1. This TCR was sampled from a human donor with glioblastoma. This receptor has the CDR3 CATSRDNMGQGLGGELFF. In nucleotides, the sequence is TGTGCCACCAGCAGAGATAATATGGGACAGGGCTTGGGCGGGGAGCTGTTTTTT.